The TCR beta chain described here comes from a study of post-analysis software for immune sequencing data (dated by TCRdb to 2015 to 2017). Regarding the complete study: Relapsing-remitting, secondary progressive and progressive-relapsing multiple sclerosis were recorded as disease courses, and subtype annotation was lacking for some patients. Patient repertoires were compared against over ten previously published healthy control repertoires from donors aged roughly 6 to 28 years. A subset of samples was prepared in parallel using single-end sample barcoding, then pooled and co-amplified after Illumina adapter ligation.

The study at large found these results: Multiple sclerosis patients had significantly lower normalized Chao1 diversity than controls, a result that suggests substantial peripheral T-cell clonal expansion. The control group was slightly older than the multiple sclerosis patient group. Strong co-clustering of samples prepared in the same batch was shown by direct clustering with F measure, prompting a batch-effect correction. Significantly higher frequencies in patients than in controls were found for five or six TRBV segments, including TRBV5-6, TRBV5-1 and TRBV20-1.

Receptor amplification or capture employed PCR. Sequencing took place on an Illumina HiSeq 2500. To reduce PCR and sequencing biases, unique molecular identifiers were built into the TCR beta cDNA libraries. Per 1 to 10 million input T cells, roughly 500,000 cDNA molecules were obtained, such that each molecule approximated one T cell. Patient libraries were prepared and sequenced with the same protocol used for the earlier healthy control dataset. Samples belonging to the same batch were prepared together, multiplexed and sequenced on a shared HiSeq lane. The published analysis was carried out like this. Raw barcoded reads were processed with MIGEC, and single-read molecular identifier groups were discarded before consensus assembly and CDR3 extraction. Clonotype tables were post-analysed with VDJtools, and diversity was normalized by down-sampling all datasets to the smallest sample size. Repertoire overlap clustering matched CDR3 amino acid but not nucleotide sequences to correct batch-related cross-sample contamination. Using fastp at Q25 and MiXCR, TCRdb reprocessed the public reads and kept productive beta chains. A single entry per CDR3 protein holds the most common genes and DNA from its merged rows. For this entry, the V and J calls and clone size follow TCRdb and not the study's own pipeline. Counted in this sample were about 820,000 distinct CDR3 sequences; approximately 57% of them appeared once. The ten largest account for around 4.5% of the sample.

This clonotype was observed a few times. Its antigen remains undetermined. The record has no base qualities; no much larger clone is one base away. TCR beta repertoires were profiled from peripheral blood of 13 young patients with multiple sclerosis to demonstrate the VDJtools post-analysis software. The patients with multiple sclerosis were children and adolescents between about 6 and 16 years of age. A distance of 24 bases separates the germline ends of V and J, which lose 5 bases and 0 bases respectively. The CDR3 covers 19 residues, taking in both the cysteine and the phenylalanine. The entry retains the CDR3 DNA only, 57 bases that are in frame from base 1. CDR1 and CDR2 are drawn from the germline V gene: SGHRS, YFSETQ.

Sample: blood. The receptor's source is a girl aged 5-17 years with multiple sclerosis. The chain joins TRBV5-1 to TRBJ2-1, and TRBD2 may be the D gene, going by 7 matching bases. CDR3 region: CASSLGGGPIRSSYNEQFF. The nucleotides are TGCGCCAGCAGTCTAGGGGGAGGGCCGATAAGGAGCTCCTACAATGAGCAGTTCTTC.